A selection of T cell receptor beta chains follows, all from one sample in a study of T cells in Graves' hyperthyroidism and ophthalmopathy. TCRdb re-called the multiplex PCR reads through MiXCR, storing one row per CDR3 protein. The data hold a few hundred thousand distinct CDR3 sequences, with around 19% observed a single time. The sample consisted of blood. The receptors stem from a middle-aged man with Graves' ophthalmopathy. Both conserved end residues are part of each CDR3. A D gene is named only where the DNA matches it firmly. Size is omitted from some rows. Given values are once, few, many or a class for expanded clones.

cdr3_aa cdr3_nt v_call d_call clone_size j_call
CASSFSFSLNTEAFF TGTGCCAGCAGTTTCTCCTTCAGCCTGAACACTGAAGCTTTCTTT TRBV28 . many TRBJ1-1
CASSPRRGPPHEQYF TGTGCCAGCAGCCCTAGGCGGGGGCCGCCGCACGAGCAGTACTTC TRBV12-3/TRBV12-4 . once TRBJ2-7
CASSLANTGELFF TGTGCCAGCAGCTTGGCAAACACCGGGGAGCTGTTTTTT TRBV11-1 . many TRBJ2-2
CASSWDGFSYNEQFF TGTGCCAGCAGTTGGGACGGATTCTCCTACAATGAGCAGTTCTTC TRBV28 . few TRBJ2-1
CAISSGSSPDNEQFF TGTGCCATCAGTAGCGGGAGTTCTCCAGACAATGAGCAGTTCTTC TRBV10-3 TRBD2 few TRBJ2-1
CASSLTHGTGERYGYTF TGTGCCAGCAGCTTAACGCACGGGACAGGGGAAAGATATGGCTACACCTTC TRBV7-3 TRBD1 many TRBJ1-2
CATSREFGGRETQYF TGTGCCACCAGCAGAGAATTTGGGGGTAGGGAGACCCAGTACTTC TRBV15 . few TRBJ2-5
CASSYGTSGSADTQYF TGTGCCAGCAGCTATGGAACTAGCGGGAGTGCAGATACGCAGTATTTT TRBV11-2 TRBD2 many TRBJ2-3
CASSSSGRWYEQYF TGTGCCAGCAGTTCTAGCGGGAGGTGGTACGAGCAGTACTTC TRBV27 TRBD2 many TRBJ2-7
CASSTMTGGYGYTF TGTGCCAGCAGCACCATGACAGGGGGCTATGGCTACACCTTC TRBV7-2 TRBD1 many TRBJ1-2
CSAGVDGYGYTF TGCAGTGCTGGCGTGGACGGCTATGGCTACACCTTC TRBV20-1 . . TRBJ1-2
CASSKDQGTEAFF TGTGCCAGCAGCAAAGATCAGGGGACTGAAGCTTTCTTT TRBV11-3 . many TRBJ1-1
CASSPGTSGRFANTGELFF TGTGCCAGCAGCCCCGGGACTAGCGGGAGGTTCGCGAACACCGGGGAGCTGTTTTTT TRBV7-3 TRBD2 once TRBJ2-2
CASSLLMSASYNEQFF TGTGCCAGCAGCCTACTAATGAGCGCCTCCTACAATGAGCAGTTCTTC TRBV11-3 . . TRBJ2-1
CSATPRTSGRAKDTQYF TGCAGTGCTACCCCAAGGACTAGCGGGAGGGCAAAAGATACGCAGTATTTT TRBV20-1 TRBD2 few TRBJ2-3
CASSLDYNTEAFF TGCGCCAGCAGCTTGGATTATAACACTGAAGCTTTCTTT TRBV5-1 . . TRBJ1-1
CASSLFRVGETQYF TGTGCCAGCAGCTTATTCAGGGTCGGGGAGACCCAGTACTTC TRBV11-2 . few TRBJ2-5